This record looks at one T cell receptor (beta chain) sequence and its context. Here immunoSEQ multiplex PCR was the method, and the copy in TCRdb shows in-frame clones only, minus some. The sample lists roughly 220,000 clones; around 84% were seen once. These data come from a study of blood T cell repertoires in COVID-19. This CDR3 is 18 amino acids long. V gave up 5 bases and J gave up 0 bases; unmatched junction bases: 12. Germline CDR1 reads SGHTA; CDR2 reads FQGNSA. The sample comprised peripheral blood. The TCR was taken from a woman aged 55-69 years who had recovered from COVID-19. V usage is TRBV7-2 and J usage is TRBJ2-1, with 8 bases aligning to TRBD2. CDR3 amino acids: CASSVSGVGLSSYNEQFF. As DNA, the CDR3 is TGTGCCAGCAGCGTTAGCGGGGTGGGCCTTAGCTCCTACAATGAGCAGTTCTTC.